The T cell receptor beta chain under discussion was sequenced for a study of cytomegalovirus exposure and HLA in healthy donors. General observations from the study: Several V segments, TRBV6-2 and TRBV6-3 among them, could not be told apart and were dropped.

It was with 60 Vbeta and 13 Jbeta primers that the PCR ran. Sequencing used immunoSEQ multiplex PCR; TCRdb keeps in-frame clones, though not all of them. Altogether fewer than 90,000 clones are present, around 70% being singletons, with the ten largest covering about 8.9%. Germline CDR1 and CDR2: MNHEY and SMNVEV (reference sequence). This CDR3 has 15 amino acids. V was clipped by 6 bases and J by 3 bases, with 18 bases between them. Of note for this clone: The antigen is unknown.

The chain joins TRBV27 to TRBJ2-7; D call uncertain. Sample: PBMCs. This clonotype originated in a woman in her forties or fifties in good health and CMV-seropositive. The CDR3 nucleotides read TGTGCCAGCAGCTTACGCACAGTGAACCTCTACGAGCAGTACTTC. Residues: CASSLRTVNLYEQYF.